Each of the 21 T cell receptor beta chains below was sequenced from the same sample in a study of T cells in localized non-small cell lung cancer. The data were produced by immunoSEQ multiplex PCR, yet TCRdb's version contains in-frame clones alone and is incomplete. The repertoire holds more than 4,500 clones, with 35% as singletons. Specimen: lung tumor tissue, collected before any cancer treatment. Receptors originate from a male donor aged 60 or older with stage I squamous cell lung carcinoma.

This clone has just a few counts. Here the CDR3 reads CASSYERGSSYEQYF. For the CDR3, the DNA is TGTGCCAGCAGTTACGAGAGGGGAAGCTCCTACGAGCAGTACTTC. This chain links TRBV6-7 with TRBJ2-7; D tentatively reads TRBD1 or TRBD2 (5 bases each). TRBV6-7 is flagged as an ORF with uncertain function. With 2 bases removed from V and 0 bases from J, the gap between germline ends came to 11 bases. The CDR3 length is 15 residues.

The CDR3 reads CAWKFADSGNTIYF. The CDR3 coding sequence is TGTGCCTGGAAGTTCGCGGACTCTGGAAACACCATATATTTT. The chain has TRBV30 and TRBJ1-3; D gene uncertain. V was shortened by 4 bases and J by 0 bases, with 10 bases between the two germline ends. Looked up from germline, CDR1 is GTSNPN and CDR2 is SVGIG (reference sequence). The CDR3 consists of 14 residues.

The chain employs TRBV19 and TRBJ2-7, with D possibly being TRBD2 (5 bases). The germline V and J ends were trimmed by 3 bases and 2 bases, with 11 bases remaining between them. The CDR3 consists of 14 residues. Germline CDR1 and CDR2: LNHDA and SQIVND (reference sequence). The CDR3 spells CASSMTIQTYEQYF. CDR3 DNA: TGTGCCAGTAGTATGACTATCCAAACCTACGAGCAGTACTTC.

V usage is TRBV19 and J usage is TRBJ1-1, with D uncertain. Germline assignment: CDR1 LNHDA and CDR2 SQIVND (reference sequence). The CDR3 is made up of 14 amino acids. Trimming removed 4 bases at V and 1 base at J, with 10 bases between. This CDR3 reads CASSTGVGNTEAFF. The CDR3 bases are TGTGCCAGTAGTACTGGGGTAGGGAACACTGAAGCTTTCTTT.

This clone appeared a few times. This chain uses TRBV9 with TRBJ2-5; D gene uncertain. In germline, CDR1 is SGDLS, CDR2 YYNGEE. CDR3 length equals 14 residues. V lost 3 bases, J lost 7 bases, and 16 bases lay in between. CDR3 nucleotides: TGTGCCAGCAGCGGGGCCCAGACCAGTGGGACCCAGTACTTC. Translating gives CASSGAQTSGTQYF.

For the CDR3, the DNA is TGTGCCATCAGTGAGTACCCCGGGACTAGCCGAGGCACGCAGTATTTT. The encoded protein is CAISEYPGTSRGTQYF. The V and J genes are TRBV10-3 and TRBJ2-3, with TRBD2 identical over 9 bases. CDR3 length: 16 residues. The germline V gene has CDR1 ENHRY and CDR2 SYGVKD. V lost 1 base to trimming and J lost 9 bases; unmatched junction nucleotides: 11.

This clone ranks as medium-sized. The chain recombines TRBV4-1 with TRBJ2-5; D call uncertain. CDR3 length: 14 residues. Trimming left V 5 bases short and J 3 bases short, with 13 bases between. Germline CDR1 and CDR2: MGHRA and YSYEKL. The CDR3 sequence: CASSARMGKETQYF. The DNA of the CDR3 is TGCGCCAGCAGCGCCCGGATGGGCAAAGAGACCCAGTACTTC.

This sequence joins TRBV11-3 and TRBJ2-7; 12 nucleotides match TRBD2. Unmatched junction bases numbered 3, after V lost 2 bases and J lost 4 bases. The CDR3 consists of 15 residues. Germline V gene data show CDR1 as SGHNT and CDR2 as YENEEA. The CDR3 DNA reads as TGTGCCAGCAGCTTAAAAGGACTAGCGGGGTACGAGCAGTACTTC. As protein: CASSLKGLAGYEQYF.

CDR3 residues: CATATEGAQPQHF. DNA of the CDR3: TGTGCCACCGCGACCGAGGGGGCCCAGCCCCAGCATTTT. V gene TRBV19 combines with J gene TRBJ1-5; 7 nucleotides align to TRBD1. V gave up 10 bases and J gave up 7 bases; unmatched junction bases: 10. Germline V gives CDR1 LNHDA, CDR2 SQIVND (reference sequence). The CDR3 sequence is 13 residues long. Full variable domain (missing parts from reference TRBV19 and TRBJ1-5): DGGITQSPKYLFRKEGQNVTLSCEQNLNHDAMYWYRQDPGQGLRLIYYSQIVNDFQKGDIAEGYSVSREKKESFPLTVTSAQKNPTAFYLCATATEGAQPQHFGDGTRLSIL.

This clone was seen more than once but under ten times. CDR3 in amino acids: CASSSDTSRTLHF. The CDR3 nucleotides are TGTGCCAGCAGCTCCGACACGTCTCGGACCCTCCACTTT. The J gene is TRBJ1-6, the V gene TRBV7-2; D ambiguous. The germline CDR1 and CDR2 sequences are SGHTA and FQGNSA. V gave up 4 bases and J gave up 14 bases, with 15 bases separating them. The CDR3 consists of 13 residues.

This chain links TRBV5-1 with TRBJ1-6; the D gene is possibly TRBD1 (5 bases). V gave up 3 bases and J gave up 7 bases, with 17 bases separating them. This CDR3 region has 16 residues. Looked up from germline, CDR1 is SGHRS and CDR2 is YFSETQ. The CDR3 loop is CASSSTSQGRNSPLHF. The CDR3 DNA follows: TGCGCCAGCAGCTCCACATCGCAGGGTAGGAATTCACCCCTCCACTTT.

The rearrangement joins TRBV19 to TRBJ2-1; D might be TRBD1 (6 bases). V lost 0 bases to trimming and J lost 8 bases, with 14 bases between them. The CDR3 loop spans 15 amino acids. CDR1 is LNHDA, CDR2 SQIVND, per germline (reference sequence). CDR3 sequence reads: CASSIDEPRGDEQFF. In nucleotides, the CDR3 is TGTGCCAGTAGTATAGATGAACCCAGGGGCGATGAGCAGTTCTTC.

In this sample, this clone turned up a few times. This chain's CDR3 is CAWSPGGEQFF. The CDR3 coding sequence is TGTGCCTGGAGCCCTGGGGGTGAGCAGTTCTTC. V is TRBV30 and J is TRBJ2-1; D may be TRBD1 or TRBD2 (5 bases each). V was cut by 3 bases and J by 9 bases, with 9 bases left in between. The CDR3 consists of 11 residues. Germline values: CDR1 GTSNPN, CDR2 SVGIG (reference sequence).

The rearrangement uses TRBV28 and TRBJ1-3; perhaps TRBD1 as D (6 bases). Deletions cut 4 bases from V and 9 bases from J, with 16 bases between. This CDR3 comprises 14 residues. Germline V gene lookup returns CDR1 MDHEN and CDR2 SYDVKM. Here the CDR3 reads CASSSGQLRPTIYF. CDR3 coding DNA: TGTGCCAGCAGTTCAGGACAGCTACGTCCCACCATATATTTT.

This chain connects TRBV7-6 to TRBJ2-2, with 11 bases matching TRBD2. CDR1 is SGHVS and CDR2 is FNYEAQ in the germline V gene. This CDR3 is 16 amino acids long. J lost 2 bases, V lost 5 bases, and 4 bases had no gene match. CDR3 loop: CASSRTSGGNTGELFF. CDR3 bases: TGTGCCAGCAGCCGTACTAGCGGGGGCAACACCGGGGAGCTGTTTTTT.

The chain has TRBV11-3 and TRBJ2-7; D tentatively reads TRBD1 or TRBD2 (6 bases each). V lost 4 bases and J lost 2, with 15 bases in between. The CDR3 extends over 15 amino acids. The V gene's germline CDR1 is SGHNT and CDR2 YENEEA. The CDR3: CASSSEGGETYEQYF. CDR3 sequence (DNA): TGTGCCAGCAGCTCCGAGGGGGGAGAAACCTACGAGCAGTACTTC.

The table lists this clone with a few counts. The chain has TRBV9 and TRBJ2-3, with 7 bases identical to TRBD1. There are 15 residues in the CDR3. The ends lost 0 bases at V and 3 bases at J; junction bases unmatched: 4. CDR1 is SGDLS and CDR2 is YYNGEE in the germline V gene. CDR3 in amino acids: CASSVEGARTDTQYF. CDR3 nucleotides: TGTGCCAGCAGCGTAGAGGGGGCGAGGACAGATACGCAGTATTTT.

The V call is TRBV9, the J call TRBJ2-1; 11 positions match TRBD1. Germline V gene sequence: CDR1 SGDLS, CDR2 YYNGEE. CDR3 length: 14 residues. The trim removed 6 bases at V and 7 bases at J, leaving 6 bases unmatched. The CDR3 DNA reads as TGTGCCAGCATGAGGACAGGGGGCTCAAATGAGCAGTTCTTC. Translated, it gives CASMRTGGSNEQFF.

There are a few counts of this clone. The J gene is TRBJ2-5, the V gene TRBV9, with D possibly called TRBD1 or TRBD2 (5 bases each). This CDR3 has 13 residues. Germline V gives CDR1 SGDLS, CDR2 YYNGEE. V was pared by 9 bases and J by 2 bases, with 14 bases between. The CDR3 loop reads CATNIGEQETQYF. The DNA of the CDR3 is TGTGCCACCAACATAGGGGAGCAAGAGACCCAGTACTTC.

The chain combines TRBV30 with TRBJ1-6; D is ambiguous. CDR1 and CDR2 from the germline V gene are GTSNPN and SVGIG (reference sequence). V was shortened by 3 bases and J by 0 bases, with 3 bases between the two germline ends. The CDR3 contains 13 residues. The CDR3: CAWRISYNSPLHF. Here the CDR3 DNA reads TGTGCCTGGAGGATCTCCTATAATTCACCCCTCCACTTT.

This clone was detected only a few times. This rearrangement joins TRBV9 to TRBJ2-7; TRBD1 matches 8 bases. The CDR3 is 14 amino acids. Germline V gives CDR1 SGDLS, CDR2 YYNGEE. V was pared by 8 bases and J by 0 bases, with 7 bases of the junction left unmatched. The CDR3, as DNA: TGTGCCAGTCAGGGGGCAATCCTCTCCTACGAGCAGTACTTC. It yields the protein CASQGAILSYEQYF.